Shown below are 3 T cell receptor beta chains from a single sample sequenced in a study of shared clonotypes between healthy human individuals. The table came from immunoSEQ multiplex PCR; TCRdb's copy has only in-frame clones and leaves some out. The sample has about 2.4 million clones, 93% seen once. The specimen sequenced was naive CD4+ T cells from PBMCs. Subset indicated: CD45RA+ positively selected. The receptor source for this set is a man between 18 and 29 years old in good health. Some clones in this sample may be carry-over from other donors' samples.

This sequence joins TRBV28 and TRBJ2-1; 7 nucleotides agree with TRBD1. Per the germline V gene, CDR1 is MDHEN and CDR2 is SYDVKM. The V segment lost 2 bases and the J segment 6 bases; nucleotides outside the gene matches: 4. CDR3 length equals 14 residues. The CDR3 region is CASSLRQGRNEQFF. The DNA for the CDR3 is TGTGCCAGCAGTTTAAGACAGGGACGCAATGAGCAGTTCTTC.

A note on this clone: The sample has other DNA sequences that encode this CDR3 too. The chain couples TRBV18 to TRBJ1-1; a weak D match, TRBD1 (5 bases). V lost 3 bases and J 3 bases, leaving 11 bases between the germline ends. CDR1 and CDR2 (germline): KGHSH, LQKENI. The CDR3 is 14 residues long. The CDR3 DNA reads TGTGCCAGCTCACCGCGGGGGGGGGACACTGAAGCTTTCTTT. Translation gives CASSPRGGDTEAFF.

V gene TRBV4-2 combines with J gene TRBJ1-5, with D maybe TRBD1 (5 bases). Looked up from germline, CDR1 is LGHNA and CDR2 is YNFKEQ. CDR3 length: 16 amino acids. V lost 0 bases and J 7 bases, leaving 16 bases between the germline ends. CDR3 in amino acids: CASSQDGPGARQPQHF. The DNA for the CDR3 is TGTGCCAGCAGCCAAGACGGACCCGGGGCCAGACAGCCCCAGCATTTT.